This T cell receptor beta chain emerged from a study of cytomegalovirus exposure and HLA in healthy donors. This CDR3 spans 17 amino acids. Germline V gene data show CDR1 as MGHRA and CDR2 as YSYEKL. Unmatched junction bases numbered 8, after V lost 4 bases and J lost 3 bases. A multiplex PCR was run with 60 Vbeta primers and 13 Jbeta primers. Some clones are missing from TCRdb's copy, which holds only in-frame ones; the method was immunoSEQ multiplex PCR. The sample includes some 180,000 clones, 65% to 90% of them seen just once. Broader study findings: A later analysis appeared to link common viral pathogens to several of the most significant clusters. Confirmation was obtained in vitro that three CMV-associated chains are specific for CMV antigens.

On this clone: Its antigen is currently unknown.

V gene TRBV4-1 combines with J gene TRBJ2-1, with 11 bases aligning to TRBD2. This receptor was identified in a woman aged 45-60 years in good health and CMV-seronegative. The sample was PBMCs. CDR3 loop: CASSLGASGRRYNEQFF. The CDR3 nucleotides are TGCGCCAGCAGCCTAGGCGCTAGCGGGAGGCGCTACAATGAGCAGTTCTTC.